This T cell receptor (beta chain) was identified during a study of OX40 agonist ivuxolimab in advanced cancers. Study information: In this trial design, patients received ivuxolimab intravenously at 0.01 to 10 mg/kg every 2 weeks.

Only in-frame clones appear in the TCRdb table, and some are missing; sequencing was by immunoSEQ multiplex PCR. The table lists about 70,000 clones, about 88% of them singletons, with more than 9.5% in the top ten. Study-wide points: Partial responders dosed at 0.1-3.0 mg/kg displayed clonal expansion ranking among the lowest.

Remarks on this clone: The target antigen is unknown.

Blood sampling was done at baseline, cycle 4 day 1, and cycle 7 day 1. CDR1 and CDR2 (germline): MNHNS, SASEGT. The length of the CDR3 is 11 residues. Trimming stripped 5 bases from V and 4 bases from J, with 6 bases between. The V call is TRBV6-1, the J call TRBJ2-7; D not resolved. The material sequenced was CD4+ or CD8+ T cells sorted from blood, taken in a trial of the OX40 agonist ivuxolimab. The sequence came from an adult with an advanced solid tumor such as melanoma, head and neck, liver or kidney cancer. The CDR3 DNA is TGTGCCAGCAGTCGCCGGTACGAGCAGTACTTC. Amino acids: CASSRRYEQYF.